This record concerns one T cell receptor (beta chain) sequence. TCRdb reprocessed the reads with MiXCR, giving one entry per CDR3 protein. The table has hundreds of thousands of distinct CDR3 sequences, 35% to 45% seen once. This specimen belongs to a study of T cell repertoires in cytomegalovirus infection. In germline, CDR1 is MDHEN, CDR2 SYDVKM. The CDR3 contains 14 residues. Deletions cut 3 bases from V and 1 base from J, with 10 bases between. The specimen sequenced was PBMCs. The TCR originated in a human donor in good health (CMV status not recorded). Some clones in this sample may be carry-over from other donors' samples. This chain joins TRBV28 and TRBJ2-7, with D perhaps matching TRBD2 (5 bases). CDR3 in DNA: TGTGCCAGCAGTTTTTCCGGGATGTCCTACGAGCAGTACTTC. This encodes CASSFSGMSYEQYF.